The rows below give T cell receptor beta chains drawn from one sample of a study of Graves' ophthalmopathy and Graves' hyperthyroidism. In TCRdb, the multiplex PCR reads were re-called with MiXCR into one record per CDR3 protein. Here the sample spans approximately 160,000 distinct CDR3 sequences, roughly two fifths being singletons. Sequenced: peripheral blood. The receptors originated from a middle-aged woman with Graves' ophthalmopathy. CDR3s include the opening cysteine and the closing phenylalanine or tryptophan. Fields, in order: clone size, D gene, V gene, J gene, CDR3 protein, CDR3 DNA. The D gene is left open where the match is weak. A clone size is listed for some rows: how often the clone was seen (once, few, many), or a class if it is expanded.

size: many
D: .
V: TRBV20-1
J: TRBJ2-7
CDR3: CSADSHSYEQYF
DNA: TGCAGTGCTGACAGTCACTCCTACGAGCAGTACTTC

size: .
D: .
V: TRBV28
J: TRBJ2-5
CDR3: CASSLRTRAQETQYF
DNA: TGTGCCAGCAGTTTAAGGACAAGGGCTCAAGAGACCCAGTACTTC

size: many
D: TRBD2
V: TRBV28
J: TRBJ2-7
CDR3: CASKLGGSYEQYF
DNA: TGTGCCAGCAAATTGGGCGGGAGCTACGAGCAGTACTTC

size: many
D: TRBD1
V: TRBV27
J: TRBJ2-7
CDR3: CASSTDRGPYEQYF
DNA: TGTGCCAGCAGTACGGACAGGGGGCCCTACGAGCAGTACTTC

size: many
D: TRBD1
V: TRBV6-2/TRBV6-3
J: TRBJ1-2
CDR3: CASSYSIYSEDRVDGYTF
DNA: TGTGCCAGCAGTTACTCCATCTACTCAGAGGACAGGGTCGATGGCTACACCTTC

size: medium-sized
D: TRBD2
V: TRBV12-3/TRBV12-4
J: TRBJ2-7
CDR3: CASTKLLAREQYF
DNA: TGTGCCAGCACCAAGCTACTAGCGCGGGAGCAGTACTTC

size: .
D: TRBD2
V: TRBV7-6
J: TRBJ2-5
CDR3: CSSSFLRGGAQETQYF
DNA: TGTTCCAGCAGCTTTCTCCGCGGGGGGGCCCAAGAGACCCAGTACTTC

size: many
D: TRBD1
V: TRBV7-8
J: TRBJ1-1
CDR3: CASSPQGAEAFF
DNA: TGTGCCAGCAGCCCACAGGGGGCTGAAGCTTTCTTT

size: many
D: TRBD1
V: TRBV5-1
J: TRBJ1-2
CDR3: CASSSPGTGDDLTRYGYTF
DNA: TGCGCCAGCAGCTCACCCGGGACAGGGGACGACTTAACACGTTATGGCTACACCTTC

size: many
D: .
V: TRBV7-9
J: TRBJ2-2
CDR3: CASSFDSTGELFF
DNA: TGTGCCAGCAGCTTCGACAGCACCGGGGAGCTGTTTTTT

size: many
D: .
V: TRBV15
J: TRBJ1-2
CDR3: CATSRDLPGSGYGYTF
DNA: TGTGCCACCAGCAGAGACCTCCCAGGGTCTGGCTATGGCTACACCTTC

size: .
D: TRBD1
V: TRBV12-3/TRBV12-4
J: TRBJ2-5
CDR3: CASSLTTGGRETQYF
DNA: TGTGCCAGCAGTTTAACGACAGGGGGTCGAGAGACCCAGTACTTC

size: .
D: TRBD1
V: TRBV5-1
J: TRBJ1-1
CDR3: CASSPGQGILDTEAFF
DNA: TGCGCCAGCAGCCCCGGACAGGGGATTTTGGACACTGAAGCTTTCTTT

size: many
D: .
V: TRBV7-2
J: TRBJ2-5
CDR3: CASSLYVMETQYF
DNA: TGTGCCAGCAGCTTATATGTGATGGAGACCCAGTACTTC

size: many
D: TRBD1
V: TRBV30
J: TRBJ1-1
CDR3: CAWSPATTGVNTEAFF
DNA: TGTGCCTGGAGTCCAGCAACGACAGGGGTGAACACTGAAGCTTTCTTT

size: many
D: .
V: TRBV2
J: TRBJ2-7
CDR3: CASSGTGQTYEQYF
DNA: TGTGCCAGCAGTGGAACAGGACAGACCTACGAGCAGTACTTC